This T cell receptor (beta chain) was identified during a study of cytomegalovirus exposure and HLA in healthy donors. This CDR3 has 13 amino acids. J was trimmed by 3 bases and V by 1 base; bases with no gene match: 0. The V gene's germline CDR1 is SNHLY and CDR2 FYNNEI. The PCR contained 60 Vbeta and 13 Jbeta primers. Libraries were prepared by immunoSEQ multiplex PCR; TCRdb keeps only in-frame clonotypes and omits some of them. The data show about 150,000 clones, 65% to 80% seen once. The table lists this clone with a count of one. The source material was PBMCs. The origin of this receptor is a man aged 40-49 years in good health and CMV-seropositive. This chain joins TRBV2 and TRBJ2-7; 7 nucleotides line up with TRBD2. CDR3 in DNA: TGTGCCAGCAGTGAAGGCGGGAGCTACGAGCAGTACTTC. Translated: CASSEGGSYEQYF.